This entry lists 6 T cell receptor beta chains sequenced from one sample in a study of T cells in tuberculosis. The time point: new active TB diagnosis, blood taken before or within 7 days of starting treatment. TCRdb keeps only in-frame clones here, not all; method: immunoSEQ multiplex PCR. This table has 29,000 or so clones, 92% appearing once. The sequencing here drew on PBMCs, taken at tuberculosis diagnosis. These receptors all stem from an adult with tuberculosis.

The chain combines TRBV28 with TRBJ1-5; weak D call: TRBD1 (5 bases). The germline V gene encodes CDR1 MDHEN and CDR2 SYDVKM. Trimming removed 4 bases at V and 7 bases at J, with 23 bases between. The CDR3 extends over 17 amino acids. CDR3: CASSYFNGRRRGQPQHF. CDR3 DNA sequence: TGTGCCAGCAGTTACTTTAACGGACGCAGGCGGGGGCAGCCCCAGCATTTT.

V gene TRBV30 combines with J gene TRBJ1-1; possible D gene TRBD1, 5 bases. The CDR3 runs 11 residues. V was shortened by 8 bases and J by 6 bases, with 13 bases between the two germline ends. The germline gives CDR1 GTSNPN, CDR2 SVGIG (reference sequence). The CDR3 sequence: CARGSKAEAFF. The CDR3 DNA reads TGTGCCAGGGGTTCTAAAGCTGAAGCTTTCTTT.

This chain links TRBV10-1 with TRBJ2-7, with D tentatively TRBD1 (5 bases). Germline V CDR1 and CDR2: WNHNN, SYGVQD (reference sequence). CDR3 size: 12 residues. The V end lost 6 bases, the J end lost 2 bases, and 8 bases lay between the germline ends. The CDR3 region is CASRDTPYEQYF. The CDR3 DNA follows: TGCGCCAGCAGGGACACCCCCTACGAGCAGTACTTC.

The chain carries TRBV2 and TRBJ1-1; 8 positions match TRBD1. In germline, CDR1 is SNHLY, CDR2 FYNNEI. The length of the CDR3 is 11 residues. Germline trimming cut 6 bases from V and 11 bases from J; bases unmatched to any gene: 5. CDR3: CASSLTGAAFF. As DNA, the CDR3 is TGTGCCAGCAGCCTGACAGGGGCCGCTTTCTTT.

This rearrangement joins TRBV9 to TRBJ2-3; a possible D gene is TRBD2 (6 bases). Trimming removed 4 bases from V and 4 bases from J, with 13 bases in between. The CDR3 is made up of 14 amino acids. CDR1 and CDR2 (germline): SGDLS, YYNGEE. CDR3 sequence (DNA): TGTGCCAGCAGCTCCGGACTATTCTCAGATACGCAGTATTTT. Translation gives CASSSGLFSDTQYF.

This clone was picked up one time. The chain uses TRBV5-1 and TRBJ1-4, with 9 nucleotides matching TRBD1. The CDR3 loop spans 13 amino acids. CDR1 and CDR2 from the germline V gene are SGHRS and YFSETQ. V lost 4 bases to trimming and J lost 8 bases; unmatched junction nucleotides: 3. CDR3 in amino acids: CASSPGTGEKLFF. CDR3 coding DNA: TGCGCCAGCAGCCCGGGGACAGGGGAAAAACTGTTTTTT.